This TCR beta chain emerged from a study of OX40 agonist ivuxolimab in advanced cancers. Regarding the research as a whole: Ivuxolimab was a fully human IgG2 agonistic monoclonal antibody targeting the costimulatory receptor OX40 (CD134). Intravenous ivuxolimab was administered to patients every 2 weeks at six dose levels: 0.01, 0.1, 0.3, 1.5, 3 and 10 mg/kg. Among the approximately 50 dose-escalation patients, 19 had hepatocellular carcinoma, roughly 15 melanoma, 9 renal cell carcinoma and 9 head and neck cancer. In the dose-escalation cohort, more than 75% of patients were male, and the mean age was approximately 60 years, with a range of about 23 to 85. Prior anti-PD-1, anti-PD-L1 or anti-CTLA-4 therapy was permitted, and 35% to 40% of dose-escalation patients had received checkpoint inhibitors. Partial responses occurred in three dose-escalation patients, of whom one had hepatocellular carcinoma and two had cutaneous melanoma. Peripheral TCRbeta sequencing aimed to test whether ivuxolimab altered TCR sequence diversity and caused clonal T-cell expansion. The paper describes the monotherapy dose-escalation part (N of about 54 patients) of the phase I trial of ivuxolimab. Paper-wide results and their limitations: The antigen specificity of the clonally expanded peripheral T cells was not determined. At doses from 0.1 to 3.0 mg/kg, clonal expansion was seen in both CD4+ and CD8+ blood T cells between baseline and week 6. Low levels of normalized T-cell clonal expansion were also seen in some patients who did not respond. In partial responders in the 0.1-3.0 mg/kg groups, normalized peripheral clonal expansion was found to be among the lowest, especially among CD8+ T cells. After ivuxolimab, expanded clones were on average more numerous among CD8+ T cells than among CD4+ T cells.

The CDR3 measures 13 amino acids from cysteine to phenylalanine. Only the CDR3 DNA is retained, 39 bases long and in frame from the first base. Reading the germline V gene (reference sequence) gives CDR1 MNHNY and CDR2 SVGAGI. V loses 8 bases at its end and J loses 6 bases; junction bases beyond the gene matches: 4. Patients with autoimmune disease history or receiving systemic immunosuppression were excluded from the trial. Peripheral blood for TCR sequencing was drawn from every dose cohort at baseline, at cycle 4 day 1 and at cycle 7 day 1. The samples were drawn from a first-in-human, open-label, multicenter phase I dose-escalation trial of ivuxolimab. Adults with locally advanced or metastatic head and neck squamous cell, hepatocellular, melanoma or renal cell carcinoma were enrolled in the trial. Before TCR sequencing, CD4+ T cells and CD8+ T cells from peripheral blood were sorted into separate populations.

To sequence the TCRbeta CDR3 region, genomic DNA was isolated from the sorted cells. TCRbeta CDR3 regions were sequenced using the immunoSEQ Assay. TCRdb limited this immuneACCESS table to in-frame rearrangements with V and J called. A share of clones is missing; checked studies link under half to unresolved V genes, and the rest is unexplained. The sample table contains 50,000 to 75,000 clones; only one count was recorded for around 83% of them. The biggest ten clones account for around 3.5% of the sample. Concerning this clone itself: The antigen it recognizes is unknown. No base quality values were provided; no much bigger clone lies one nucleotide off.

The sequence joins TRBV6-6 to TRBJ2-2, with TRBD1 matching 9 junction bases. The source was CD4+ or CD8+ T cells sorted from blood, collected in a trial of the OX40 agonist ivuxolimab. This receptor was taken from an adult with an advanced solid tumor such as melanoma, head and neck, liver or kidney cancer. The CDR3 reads CASSWTGAGELFF. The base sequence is TGTGCCAGCTCTTGGACAGGGGCCGGGGAGCTGTTTTTT.